The 26 T cell receptor beta chains reported below all come from one sample, sequenced in a study of human T cells and chemical hapten exposure. MiXCR, run by TCRdb on the RACE reads, gives a single entry per CDR3 protein. The sample contains roughly 120,000 distinct CDR3 sequences, approximately 14% of which appear only once. As for time point: patch test 1, 2 weeks after DPC sensitization. As for treatment: therapeutic diphenylcyclopropenone sensitization with weekly scalp DPC. The sample in question was whole blood, obtained in connection with sensitization to the hapten diphenylcyclopropenone (DPC). Receptors were obtained from a man between 18 and 35 years old with alopecia areata. Some clones in this sample may be carry-over from other donors' samples.

In this sample, this clonotype turned up many times. This rearrangement joins TRBV6-2 or TRBV6-3 to TRBJ1-1; maybe TRBD1 (5 bases). With 0 bases removed from V and 0 bases from J, the gap between germline ends came to 8 bases. Germline assignment: CDR1 MNHEY and CDR2 SVGEGT. This CDR3 is built from 15 residues. The CDR3 is CASSYSGDVNTEAFF. CDR3 bases: TGTGCCAGCAGTTACTCGGGGGACGTGAACACTGAAGCTTTCTTT.

This clonotype came up a few times. The chain employs TRBV7-7 and TRBJ1-4, with no clear D. Trimming stripped 1 base from V and 5 bases from J, with 5 bases between. Germline lookup yields CDR1 SSHAT and CDR2 FNYEAQ (reference sequence). This CDR3 is built from 13 residues. The CDR3 bases are TGTGCCAGCAGCTTAGGCAGGAATGAAAAACTGTTTTTT. Its translation: CASSLGRNEKLFF.

This clonotype was recorded at least ten times. This sequence joins TRBV7-8 and TRBJ1-6; 9 bases agree with TRBD1. The CDR3 runs to 16 residues. The V segment lost 4 bases and the J segment 8 bases; nucleotides outside the gene matches: 9. Germline V CDR1 and CDR2: SGHVS, FQNEAQ. CDR3 protein: CASSYAGTGKDSPLHF. As DNA, the CDR3 is TGTGCCAGCAGCTACGCCGGGACAGGGAAAGATTCACCCCTCCACTTT. The whole variable domain, remainder taken from reference TRBV7-8 and TRBJ1-6, is GAGVSQSPRYKVAKRGQDVALRCDPISGHVSLFWYQQALGQGPEFLTYFQNEAQLDKSGLPSDRFFAERPEGSVSTLKIQRTQQEDSAVYLCASSYAGTGKDSPLHFGNGTRLTVT.

This rearrangement joins TRBV3-1 to TRBJ2-3; weak D call: TRBD2 (6 bases). The germline V gene encodes CDR1 LGHDT and CDR2 YNNKEL (reference sequence). V dropped 3 bases and J dropped 2 bases, with 15 bases sitting between them. This CDR3 has 16 residues. CDR3 bases: TGTGCCAGCAGCCAGTTCCATGGAGGGTACACAGATACGCAGTATTTT. It is translated as CASSQFHGGYTDTQYF.

This clonotype was picked up many times. This chain uses TRBV6-1 with TRBJ1-6, with 7 bases aligning to TRBD1. The CDR3 spans 19 residues. The germline V gene encodes CDR1 MNHNS and CDR2 SASEGT. With 5 bases clipped from V and 5 bases from J, the junction kept 18 bases outside the gene matches. The CDR3 protein is CASSYPTRGTVNHNSPLHF. Written as DNA, the CDR3 is TGTGCCAGCAGTTACCCGACTCGGGGGACAGTCAATCATAATTCACCCCTCCACTTT.

This clonotype came up a few times. The genes are TRBV11-2 and TRBJ2-1, with D perhaps matching TRBD1 (5 bases). The CDR3 consists of 16 residues. V shed 5 bases and J shed 0 bases, with 14 bases lying between them. CDR1 is SGHAT and CDR2 is FQNNGV in the germline V gene. CDR3 amino acids: CASSLQGYSSYNEQFF. The CDR3 nucleotides read TGTGCCAGCAGCCTGCAGGGATATAGCTCCTACAATGAGCAGTTCTTC.

V is TRBV28 and J is TRBJ1-3; 7 bases agree with TRBD1. Unmatched junction bases numbered 1, after V lost 3 bases and J lost 11 bases. The CDR3 is 11 amino acids. Germline loops: CDR1 MDHEN, CDR2 SYDVKM. CDR3 sequence reads: CASSLQGAIYF. CDR3 sequence (DNA): TGTGCCAGCAGTTTGCAGGGGGCCATATATTTT.

This clonotype was found a few times. The DNA for the CDR3 is TGTGCCAGCAGCTTAGGTCTTCCAGGTAGTGGCTACACCTTC. Its protein product is CASSLGLPGSGYTF. This chain connects TRBV11-2 to TRBJ1-2, with unresolved D. In germline, CDR1 is SGHAT, CDR2 FQNNGV. V was shortened by 1 base and J by 7 bases, with 13 bases between the two germline ends. The CDR3 has 14 amino acids.

The rearrangement uses TRBV28 and TRBJ2-2; 8 nucleotides agree with TRBD2. Trimming at V came to 6 bases and at J to 5 bases, leaving 11 bases not matched to a gene. CDR1 is MDHEN, CDR2 SYDVKM, per germline. The CDR3 is 16 amino acids. The CDR3 protein is CASSPGGGERTGELFF. The CDR3 nucleotides read TGTGCCAGCAGCCCCGGGGGGGGCGAAAGAACCGGGGAGCTGTTTTTT.

The chain recombines TRBV7-2 with TRBJ2-5; D is perhaps TRBD2 (6 bases). V lost 5 bases to trimming and J lost 4 bases, with 20 bases between them. Germline lookup yields CDR1 SGHTA and CDR2 FQGNSA. The length of the CDR3 is 16 residues. For the CDR3, the DNA is TGTGCCAGCAGCCCCCTTCACACGGGGGAAGGAGAGACCCAGTACTTC. Translation: CASSPLHTGEGETQYF.

This clonotype came up a few times. The chain uses TRBV18 and TRBJ2-5, with a tentative D call TRBD1 (5 bases). The CDR3 runs 12 residues. CDR1 and CDR2 (germline): KGHSH, LQKENI. Trimming removed 6 bases from V and 5 bases from J, with 10 bases in between. The CDR3 DNA reads as TGTGCCAGCTCGGTACAGGCGGAGACCCAGTACTTC. Translation: CASSVQAETQYF.

V usage is TRBV14 and J usage is TRBJ1-6, with D tentatively TRBD1 (6 bases). CDR3 size: 14 residues. Looked up from germline, CDR1 is SGHDN and CDR2 is FVKESK. The V and J ends lost 1 base and 7 bases respectively, with 8 bases between them. CDR3 bases: TGTGCCAGCAGCCAAGGCAGGGGAAATTCACCCCTCCACTTT. Translated, it gives CASSQGRGNSPLHF.

This clonotype was recorded a few times. This chain links TRBV6-2 or TRBV6-3 with TRBJ2-2; TRBD1 is a possible D gene (7 bases). CDR3 length: 13 residues. Germline lookup yields CDR1 MNHEY and CDR2 SVGEGT. V was shortened by 5 bases and J by 6 bases, with 10 bases between the two germline ends. CDR3 DNA: TGTGCCAGCAGTACAGGGGAGGCCGGGGAGCTGTTTTTT. Its translation: CASSTGEAGELFF.

This clonotype was found a few times. The chain recombines TRBV18 with TRBJ2-5, with 7 bases that match TRBD1. Trimming removed 2 bases from V and 1 base from J; junction bases left unmatched: 4. CDR3 size: 15 residues. In germline, CDR1 is KGHSH, CDR2 LQKENI. Written as DNA, the CDR3 is TGTGCCAGCTCACCAGGGACAGCAGCCCAAGAGACCCAGTACTTC. It specifies CASSPGTAAQETQYF.

In this sample, this clonotype turned up many times. The V gene is TRBV19, the J gene TRBJ1-5, with unresolved D. Germline values: CDR1 LNHDA, CDR2 SQIVND (reference sequence). CDR3 size: 13 residues. With 8 bases removed from V and 1 base from J, the gap between germline ends came to 9 bases. This chain's CDR3 is CASRAFSNQPQHF. Written as DNA, the CDR3 is TGTGCCAGTCGAGCATTCAGCAATCAGCCCCAGCATTTT.

This clonotype was detected only once. The chain recombines TRBV4-3 with TRBJ1-6; no firm D call. V lost 0 bases to trimming and J lost 10 bases, with 7 bases between them. The CDR3 covers 13 residues. Germline loops: CDR1 LGHNA, CDR2 YSLEER. In DNA, the CDR3 is TGCGCCAGCAGCCAAGATGTGCGGTCACCCCTCCACTTT. It specifies CASSQDVRSPLHF.

This clonotype was seen only a few times. This chain links TRBV18 with TRBJ1-5; D unclear. The germline CDR1 and CDR2 sequences are KGHSH and LQKENI. V was trimmed by 2 bases and J by 2 bases, leaving 4 bases between them. The CDR3 has 13 residues. CDR3 nucleotides: TGTGCCAGCTCACCATCTGGCAATCAGCCCCAGCATTTT. Its protein is CASSPSGNQPQHF.

There are a few counts of this clonotype. J is TRBJ2-5 and V is TRBV3-2; the table assigns TRBD2, which was not confirmed against the DNA. TRBV3-2 is reported as a pseudogene. This CDR3 comprises 13 residues. The DNA of the CDR3 is TGTGCCAGCATTCTACTTAGCCGGAGCACCCAGTACTTC. Protein: CASILLSRSTQYF.

The genes are TRBV2 and TRBJ1-1; D not certain. V lost 5 bases, J lost 0 bases, and 10 bases lay in between. Germline CDR1 reads SNHLY; CDR2 reads FYNNEI. This CDR3 has 14 amino acids. The CDR3 is CASSLGSMNTEAFF. The CDR3 DNA reads TGTGCCAGCAGTTTGGGCAGCATGAACACTGAAGCTTTCTTT.

For this clonotype: The conserved final phenylalanine or tryptophan is absent from the CDR3, which likely points to a read error. The chain uses TRBV28 and TRBJ2-2; D is possibly TRBD1 or TRBD2 (5 bases each). Germline CDR1 MDHEN, CDR2 SYDVKM. The length of the CDR3 is 17 residues. With 3 bases removed from V and 0 bases from J, the gap between germline ends came to 14 bases. The CDR3 is CASSFPPGTSNTGELFC. In DNA form, the CDR3 reads TGTGCCAGCAGTTTCCCCCCAGGGACGTCGAACACCGGGGAGCTGTTTTGT.

This clonotype appeared a few times. J is TRBJ2-3 and V is TRBV18; 8 nucleotides align to TRBD1. Germline V CDR1 and CDR2: KGHSH, LQKENI. The CDR3 spans 16 residues. The trim removed 3 bases at V and 0 bases at J, leaving 5 bases unmatched. CDR3 nucleotides: TGTGCCAGCTCACCGTGGACAGGGTCTAGCACAGATACGCAGTATTTT. This sequence encodes CASSPWTGSSTDTQYF.

Many counts were recorded for this clonotype. J is TRBJ2-5 and V is TRBV10-3, with TRBD1 matching 7 bases. Germline V gene lookup returns CDR1 ENHRY and CDR2 SYGVKD. The CDR3 contains 14 residues. Losses at the gene ends were 3 bases for V and 5 bases for J; bases not matched to a gene: 6. CDR3 residues: CAISEQRGPETQYF. The DNA of the CDR3 is TGTGCCATCAGTGAACAGAGGGGGCCGGAGACCCAGTACTTC.

This clonotype was observed many times. The chain has TRBV20-1 and TRBJ1-1, with a weak D call TRBD1 (5 bases). This CDR3 is 11 amino acids long. V was shortened by 5 bases and J by 10 bases, with 14 bases between the two germline ends. Germline loops: CDR1 DFQATT, CDR2 SNEGSKA (reference sequence). CDR3: CSAPSTGAAFF. CDR3 bases: TGCAGTGCTCCTTCCACCGGGGCAGCTTTCTTT.

In this sample, this clonotype turned up a few times. The rearrangement joins TRBV20-1 to TRBJ1-6; no definite D call. This CDR3 contains 13 residues. Germline values: CDR1 DFQATT, CDR2 SNEGSKA (reference sequence). Trimming stripped 2 bases from V and 10 bases from J, with 12 bases between. The CDR3 coding sequence is TGCAGTGCTAGACCCGGGTCGGGGTCACCCCTCCACTTT. Protein: CSARPGSGSPLHF.

A few counts support this clonotype. The chain uses TRBV7-2 and TRBJ1-1; the D gene is possibly TRBD1 (6 bases). Germline CDR1 reads SGHTA; CDR2 reads FQGNSA. V was shortened by 1 base and J by 1 base, with 10 bases between the two germline ends. The CDR3 contains 15 residues. The CDR3 region is CASSLVADRNTEAFF. CDR3 DNA: TGTGCCAGCAGCTTAGTCGCGGACAGGAACACTGAAGCTTTCTTT.

This clonotype qualifies as medium-sized. One end of the junction is discordant with germline, which a read error may explain. This chain uses TRBV7-2 with TRBJ2-1; D perhaps matches TRBD2 (6 bases). This CDR3 comprises 13 residues. The germline gives CDR1 SGHTA, CDR2 FQGNSA. CDR3 region: CASSLAWLTEQFF. CDR3 bases: TGTGCCAGCAGCCTAGCGTGGCTGACTGAGCAGTTCTTC. Full variable domain (outside the CDR3, taken from reference TRBV7-2 and TRBJ2-1): GAGVSQSPSNKVTEKGKDVELRCDPISGHTALYWYRQSLGQGLEFLIYFQGNSAPDKSGLPSDRFSAERTGGSVSTLTIQRTQQEDSAVYLCASSLAWLTEQFFGPGTRLTVL.